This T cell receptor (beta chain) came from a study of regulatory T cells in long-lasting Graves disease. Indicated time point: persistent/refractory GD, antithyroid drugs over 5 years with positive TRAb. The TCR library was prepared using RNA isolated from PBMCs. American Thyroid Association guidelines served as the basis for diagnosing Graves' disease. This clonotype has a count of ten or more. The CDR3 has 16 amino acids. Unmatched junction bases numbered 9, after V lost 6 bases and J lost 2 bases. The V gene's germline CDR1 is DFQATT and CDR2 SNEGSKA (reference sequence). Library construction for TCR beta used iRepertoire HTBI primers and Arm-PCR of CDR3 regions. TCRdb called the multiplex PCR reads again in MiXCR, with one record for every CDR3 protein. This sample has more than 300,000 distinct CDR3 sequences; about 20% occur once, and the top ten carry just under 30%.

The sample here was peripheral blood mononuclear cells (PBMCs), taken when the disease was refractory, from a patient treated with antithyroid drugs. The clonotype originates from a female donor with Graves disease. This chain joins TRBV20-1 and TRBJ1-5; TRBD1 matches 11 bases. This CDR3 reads CSASGTGGIGNQPQHF. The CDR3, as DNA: TGCAGTGCCAGTGGGACAGGGGGGATTGGCAATCAGCCCCAGCATTTT.